These T cell receptor beta chains were read from a single sample in a study of beta chain features in type 1 diabetes. The repertoire was sequenced with immunoSEQ multiplex PCR; TCRdb's copy has only in-frame clones and lacks some. The table records roughly 300,000 clones, 14% of them present only once. Sequencing was carried out using naive CD4+ T cells from blood. Receptors originate from a man aged 25-45 years with type 1 diabetes. The CDR3 runs from the conserved cysteine through the conserved F or W. A D gene is named only where the DNA matches it firmly. Size tells how often a clone was seen (once, few, many) or the class of an expanded clone, and some rows leave it out.

TRBJ1-5	TRBV27	-	-	13	CASSFGAGQPQHF
TRBJ1-5	TRBV4-1	-	-	14	CASSQPTGNQPQHF
TRBJ2-1	TRBV20-1	TRBD1	-	11	CSPNRGNEQFF
TRBJ1-1	TRBV5-4	TRBD1	few	14	CASSAGSGGAEAFF
TRBJ1-1	TRBV6-5	-	few	11	CASSQGSEAFF
TRBJ2-2	TRBV28	TRBD2	few	15	CASSLLAGVGGELFF
TRBJ2-5	TRBV14	-	-	12	CASSRFGETQYF
TRBJ2-2	TRBV2	-	-	13	CASSLSWTGELFF
TRBJ2-5	TRBV28	-	-	14	CASSTRGSSETQYF
TRBJ2-7	TRBV28	-	few	12	CASTAGSDEQYF
TRBJ1-5	TRBV5-1	-	-	13	CASSLGEQQPQHF
TRBJ1-5	TRBV5-4	-	-	15	CASSLDRASNQPQHF
TRBJ2-2	TRBV5-1	-	few	15	CASKQQGGSPGELFF
TRBJ2-1	TRBV7-8	TRBD2	-	17	CASSPFLAGALRNEQFF